These 7 T cell receptor beta chains originate from one sample sequenced in a study of blood T cell repertoires in COVID-19. The data were produced by immunoSEQ multiplex PCR, yet TCRdb's version contains in-frame clones alone and is incomplete. This table holds fewer than 300,000 clones, approximately 88% found once. Sequenced material: peripheral blood. These receptors were taken from a woman aged 25-40 years with acute or convalescent COVID-19.

This chain uses TRBV10-1 with TRBJ2-3; TRBD1 is a possible D gene (6 bases). Trimming shortened V by 9 bases and J by 1 base, and 23 bases separated the two germline ends. The germline CDR1 and CDR2 sequences are WNHNN and SYGVQD (reference sequence). The CDR3 runs to 17 residues. The CDR3 sequence: CASRPQNRAGCTDTQYF. DNA of the CDR3: TGCGCCAGTAGACCCCAAAACAGGGCGGGTTGCACAGATACGCAGTATTTT.

This clone was detected only a few times. V and J are TRBV5-8 and TRBJ1-3; no reliable D call. V lost 0 bases, J lost 4 bases, and 14 bases lay in between. Germline V gene lookup returns CDR1 SGHTS and CDR2 YDEGEE. The CDR3 covers 16 residues. This CDR3 is CASSLAKQTFGNTIYF. The DNA for the CDR3 is TGTGCCAGCAGCTTGGCCAAACAGACCTTCGGAAACACCATATATTTT.

The chain employs TRBV19 and TRBJ1-5; 7 bases match TRBD1. J lost 0 bases, V lost 6 bases, and 11 bases had no gene match. Germline CDR1 reads LNHDA; CDR2 reads SQIVND (reference sequence). This CDR3 has 17 residues. CDR3 residues: CASRLETGQPSNQPQHF. CDR3 nucleotide sequence: TGTGCCAGTAGACTCGAAACGGGACAGCCTAGCAATCAGCCCCAGCATTTT.

The rearrangement links TRBV19 to TRBJ2-2; TRBD1 aligns across 7 bases. The CDR3 loop spans 15 amino acids. Germline V gene data show CDR1 as LNHDA and CDR2 as SQIVND (reference sequence). With V trimmed by 6 bases and J by 4 bases, 8 bases remained unmatched. The CDR3 bases are TGTGCCAGTAGCGCAGACAGGGTTGGCACCGGGGAGCTGTTTTTT. This gives the protein CASSADRVGTGELFF.

This clone was seen just once. This sequence joins TRBV19 and TRBJ2-2; 9 nucleotides match TRBD2. This CDR3 comprises 16 residues. CDR1 is LNHDA and CDR2 is SQIVND in the germline V gene (reference sequence). Trimming removed 2 bases from V and 4 bases from J; junction bases left unmatched: 5. CDR3 sequence (DNA): TGTGCCAGTAGTATATTTCTAGCGGGACGCACCGGGGAGCTGTTTTTT. Amino acid sequence: CASSIFLAGRTGELFF.

The J gene is TRBJ2-7, the V gene TRBV19, with TRBD1 matching 10 bases. Germline CDR1 LNHDA, CDR2 SQIVND (reference sequence). There are 13 residues in the CDR3. After removal of 5 bases from V and 7 bases from J, the junction contained 5 bases not matched to a gene. The CDR3 DNA is TGTGCCAGTAGTGTCCGGACAGGGGGTGAGCAGTACTTC. This codes for CASSVRTGGEQYF.

V is TRBV12-3 or TRBV12-4 and J is TRBJ2-7; D is undetermined. V was shortened by 3 bases and J by 2 bases, with 8 bases between the two germline ends. The CDR3 spans 13 residues. CDR3 DNA sequence: TGTGCCAGCAGTTTTGGGCAGACCTACGAGCAGTACTTC. It translates to CASSFGQTYEQYF.